The 10 T cell receptor beta chains in this list originate from one sample, sequenced in a study of T cell repertoires in cytomegalovirus infection. The antigens of these receptors remain unknown. TCRdb called the reads again in MiXCR, with one record for every CDR3 protein. The sample holds roughly 800,000 distinct CDR3 sequences, about 29% seen once. Source: cultured CD8+ T cells from PBMCs, taken from culture after CMV antigen stimulation. These receptors were collected from a human donor in good health (CMV status not recorded). Some clones in this sample may be carry-over from other donors' samples.

The rearrangement joins TRBV20-1 to TRBJ2-5; D remains unclear. V was pared by 5 bases and J by 3 bases, with 19 bases between. This CDR3 comprises 15 residues. Per the germline V gene, CDR1 is DFQATT and CDR2 is SNEGSKA (reference sequence). CDR3 residues: CSAPPFRQYEETQYF. The CDR3 region has the DNA TGCAGTGCTCCCCCTTTTAGGCAGTATGAAGAGACCCAGTACTTC.

This clonotype was counted only a few times. The chain has TRBV7-9 and TRBJ2-2; 9 bases line up with TRBD1. The length of the CDR3 is 16 residues. The V segment lost 7 bases and the J segment 4 bases; nucleotides outside the gene matches: 10. Per the germline V gene, CDR1 is SEHNR and CDR2 is FQNEAQ (reference sequence). The CDR3 DNA follows: TGTGCCAGCACCCATGGACAGGGGATAGTCACCGGGGAGCTGTTTTTT. Translating gives CASTHGQGIVTGELFF.

This clonotype was seen only a few times. The chain employs TRBV2 and TRBJ2-5, with a possible D match to TRBD2 (5 bases). The germline gives CDR1 SNHLY, CDR2 FYNNEI. V lost 7 bases, J lost 3 bases, and 9 bases lay in between. This CDR3 is built from 12 residues. Written as DNA, the CDR3 is TGTGCCAGCATGGGGAGAGAAGAGACCCAGTACTTC. Protein: CASMGREETQYF.

The chain couples TRBV12-3 or TRBV12-4 to TRBJ1-3, with a possible D match to TRBD1 (5 bases). The CDR3 totals 16 residues. V was trimmed by 6 bases and J by 3 bases, leaving 18 bases between them. The CDR3 is CASRSGQGGFGNTIYF. CDR3 in DNA: TGTGCCAGCAGATCCGGGCAGGGCGGATTTGGAAACACCATATATTTT.

V usage is TRBV6-2 or TRBV6-3 and J usage is TRBJ2-7; D gene uncertain. The CDR3 spans 16 residues. The germline V and J ends were trimmed by 0 bases and 0 bases, with 12 bases remaining between them. CDR1 MNHEY and CDR2 SVGEGT come from the germline V gene. The CDR3 is CASSYSRQRSSYEQYV. CDR3 nucleotide sequence: TGTGCCAGCAGTTACTCGCGGCAAAGGAGCTCCTACGAGCAGTACGTC.

This chain uses TRBV6-1 with TRBJ1-5, with D unclear. This CDR3 has 16 amino acids. V was pared by 2 bases and J by 0 bases, with 11 bases between. Germline lookup yields CDR1 MNHNS and CDR2 SASEGT. This CDR3 is CASSEFTPYSNQPQHF. The CDR3 DNA reads TGTGCCAGCAGTGAATTTACACCCTATAGCAATCAGCCCCAGCATTTT.

The chain is built from TRBV4-3 and TRBJ2-1; TRBD1 agrees at 10 bases. V lost 0 bases and J lost 9; bases outside the gene matches: 11. This CDR3 contains 17 residues. Germline values: CDR1 LGHNA, CDR2 YSLEER. DNA of the CDR3: TGCGCCAGCAGCCAAGATAAAAACCCGGGACAGGGGAGTGAGCAGTTCTTC. Translated: CASSQDKNPGQGSEQFF.

This clonotype was counted only a few times. The chain has TRBV12-3 or TRBV12-4 and TRBJ2-7; D is unclear. This CDR3 comprises 14 residues. Trimming took off 7 bases at V and 2 bases at J, with 15 bases between the two ends. The CDR3: CASIGPVGTYEQYF. The CDR3 DNA sequence: TGTGCCAGCATTGGTCCCGTGGGGACCTACGAGCAGTACTTC.

The chain uses TRBV7-3 and TRBJ2-2; 10 bases match TRBD1. V lost 1 base and J lost 6; bases outside the gene matches: 5. Germline CDR1 SGHTA, CDR2 FQGTGA. The CDR3 totals 16 residues. The CDR3 DNA sequence: TGTGCCAGCAGCTTAATGGCCGGGACAGGGGCCGGGGAGCTGTTTTTT. The encoded protein is CASSLMAGTGAGELFF. Drawing the rest from reference TRBV7-3 and TRBJ2-2, the complete variable domain is GAGVSQTPSNKVTEKGKYVELRCDPISGHTALYWYRQSLGQGPEFLIYFQGTGAADDSGLPNDRFFAVRPEGSVSTLKIQRTERGDSAVYLCASSLMAGTGAGELFFGEGSRLTVL.

This chain uses TRBV12-3 or TRBV12-4 with TRBJ2-7; 11 bases fit TRBD1. V lost 6 bases and J lost 5; bases outside the gene matches: 3. The CDR3 is made up of 13 amino acids. The CDR3 protein is CASSGQGAHEQYF. In DNA form, the CDR3 reads TGTGCCAGCAGCGGACAGGGGGCTCACGAGCAGTACTTC.